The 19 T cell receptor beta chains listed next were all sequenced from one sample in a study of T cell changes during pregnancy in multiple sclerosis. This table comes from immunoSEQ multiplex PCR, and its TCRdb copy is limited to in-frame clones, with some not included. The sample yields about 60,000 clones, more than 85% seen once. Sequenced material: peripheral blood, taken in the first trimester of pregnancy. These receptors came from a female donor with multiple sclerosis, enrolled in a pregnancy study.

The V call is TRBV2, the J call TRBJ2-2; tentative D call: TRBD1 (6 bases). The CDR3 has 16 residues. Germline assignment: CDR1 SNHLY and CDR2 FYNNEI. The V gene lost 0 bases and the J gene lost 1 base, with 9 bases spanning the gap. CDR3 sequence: CASSEAGTMNTGELFF. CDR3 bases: TGTGCCAGCAGTGAAGCCGGGACAATGAACACCGGGGAGCTGTTTTTT.

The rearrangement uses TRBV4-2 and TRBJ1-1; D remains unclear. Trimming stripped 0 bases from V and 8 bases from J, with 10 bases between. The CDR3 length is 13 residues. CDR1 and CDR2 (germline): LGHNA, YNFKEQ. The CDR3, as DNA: TGTGCCAGCAGCCAAGAGGAGAGGAGGGAAGCTTTCTTT. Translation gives CASSQEERREAFF.

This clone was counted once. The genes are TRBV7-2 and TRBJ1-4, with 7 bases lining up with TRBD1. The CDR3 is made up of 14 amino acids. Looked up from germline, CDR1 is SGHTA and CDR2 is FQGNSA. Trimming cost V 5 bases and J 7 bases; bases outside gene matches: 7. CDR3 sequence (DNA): TGTGCCAGCAGCGGGACAGCCGAGGGTGAAAAACTGTTTTTT. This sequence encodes CASSGTAEGEKLFF.

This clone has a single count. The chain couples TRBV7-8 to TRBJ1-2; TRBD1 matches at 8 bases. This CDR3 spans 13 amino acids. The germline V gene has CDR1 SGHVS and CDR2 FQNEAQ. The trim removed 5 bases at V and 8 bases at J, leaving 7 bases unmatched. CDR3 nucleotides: TGTGCCAGCAGCCGGGGACAGGTCGGGGGCTACACCTTC. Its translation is CASSRGQVGGYTF.

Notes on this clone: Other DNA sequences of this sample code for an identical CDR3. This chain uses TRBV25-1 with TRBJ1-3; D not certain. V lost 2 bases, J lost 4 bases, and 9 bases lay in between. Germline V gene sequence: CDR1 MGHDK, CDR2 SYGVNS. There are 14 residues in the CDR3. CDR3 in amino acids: CASSEERSGNTIYF. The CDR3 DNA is TGTGCCAGCAGTGAAGAGCGATCCGGAAACACCATATATTTT.

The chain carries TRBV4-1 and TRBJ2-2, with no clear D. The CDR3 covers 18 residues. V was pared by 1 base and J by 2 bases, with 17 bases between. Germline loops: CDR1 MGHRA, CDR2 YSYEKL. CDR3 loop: CASSQGAGSTFNTGELFF. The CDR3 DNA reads TGCGCCAGCAGCCAAGGGGCTGGCTCGACATTTAACACCGGGGAGCTGTTTTTT.

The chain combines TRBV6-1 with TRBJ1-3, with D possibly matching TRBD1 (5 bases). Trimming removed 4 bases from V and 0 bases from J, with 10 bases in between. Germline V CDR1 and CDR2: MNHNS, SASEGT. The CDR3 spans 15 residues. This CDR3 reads CASSGGGVSGNTIYF. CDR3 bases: TGTGCCAGCAGTGGGGGGGGAGTCTCTGGAAACACCATATATTTT.

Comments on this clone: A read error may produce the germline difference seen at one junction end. The CDR3 DNA follows: TGTGCCAGTAGTTTCAGGGTTCCCTACGAGCAGTACTTC. Amino acid sequence: CASSFRVPYEQYF. This chain joins TRBV6-5 and TRBJ2-7; D may be TRBD1 (5 bases). This CDR3 region has 13 residues. CDR1 and CDR2 from the germline V gene are MNHEY and SVGAGI.

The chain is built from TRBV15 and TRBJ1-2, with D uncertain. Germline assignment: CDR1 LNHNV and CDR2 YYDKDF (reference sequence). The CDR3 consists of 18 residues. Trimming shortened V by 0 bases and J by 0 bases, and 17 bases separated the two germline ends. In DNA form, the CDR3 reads TGTGCCACCAGCAGAGATTACGCTGCCGGGGAGTCTAACTATGGCTACACCTTC. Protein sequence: CATSRDYAAGESNYGYTF.

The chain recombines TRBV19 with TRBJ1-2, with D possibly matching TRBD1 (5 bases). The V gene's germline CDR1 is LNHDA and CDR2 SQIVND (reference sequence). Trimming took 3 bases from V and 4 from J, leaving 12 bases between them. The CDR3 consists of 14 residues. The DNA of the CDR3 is TGTGCCAGTAGTATTTGGGGCCTCTCCTATGGCTACACCTTC. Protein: CASSIWGLSYGYTF.

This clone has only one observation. The CDR3 loop reads CASSTGTSLYNEQFF. CDR3 coding DNA: TGTGCCAGCAGCACCGGGACTAGCCTGTACAATGAGCAGTTCTTC. This sequence joins TRBV6-5 and TRBJ2-1; 9 nucleotides match TRBD2. The CDR3 has 15 residues. V lost 6 bases and J lost 4; bases outside the gene matches: 7. Germline-derived CDR1 and CDR2 are MNHEY and SVGAGI.

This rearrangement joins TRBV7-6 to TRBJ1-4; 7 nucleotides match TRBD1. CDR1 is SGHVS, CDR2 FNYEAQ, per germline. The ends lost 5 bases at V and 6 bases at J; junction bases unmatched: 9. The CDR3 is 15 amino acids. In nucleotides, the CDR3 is TGTGCCAGCAGCCCGTTTTCAACAGGGGATGAAAAACTGTTTTTT. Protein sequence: CASSPFSTGDEKLFF.

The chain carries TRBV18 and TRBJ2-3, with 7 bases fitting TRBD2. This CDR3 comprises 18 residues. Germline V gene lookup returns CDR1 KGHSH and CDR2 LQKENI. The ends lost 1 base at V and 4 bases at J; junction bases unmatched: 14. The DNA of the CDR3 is TGTGCCAGCTCACCACGGGAGCGGGGTGTCCCCGGGGCAGATACGCAGTATTTT. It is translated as CASSPRERGVPGADTQYF.

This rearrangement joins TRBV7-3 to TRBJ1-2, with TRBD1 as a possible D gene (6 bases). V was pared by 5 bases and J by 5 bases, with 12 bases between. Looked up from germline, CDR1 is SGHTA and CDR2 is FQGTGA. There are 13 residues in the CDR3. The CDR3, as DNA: TGTGCCAGCAGCACAGGGTGGGGATATGGCTACACCTTC. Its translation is CASSTGWGYGYTF.

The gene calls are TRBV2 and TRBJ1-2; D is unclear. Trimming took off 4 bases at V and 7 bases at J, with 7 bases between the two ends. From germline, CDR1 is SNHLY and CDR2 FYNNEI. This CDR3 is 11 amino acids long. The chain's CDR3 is CASSVGGGYTF. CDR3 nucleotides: TGTGCCAGCAGTGTAGGAGGTGGCTACACCTTC.

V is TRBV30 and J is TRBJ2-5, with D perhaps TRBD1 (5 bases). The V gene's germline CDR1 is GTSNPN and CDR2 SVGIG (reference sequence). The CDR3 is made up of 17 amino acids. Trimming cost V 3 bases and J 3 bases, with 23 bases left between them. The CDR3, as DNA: TGTGCCTGGAGGAGAGATCCAGGGATTTCGGGTGAAGAGACCCAGTACTTC. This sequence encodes CAWRRDPGISGEETQYF.

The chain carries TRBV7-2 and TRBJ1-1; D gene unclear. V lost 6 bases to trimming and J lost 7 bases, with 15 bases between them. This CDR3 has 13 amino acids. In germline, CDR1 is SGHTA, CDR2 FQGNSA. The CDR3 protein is CASSRGTYDEAFF. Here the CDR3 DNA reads TGTGCCAGCAGTCGGGGTACCTACGATGAAGCTTTCTTT.

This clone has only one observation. Written as DNA, the CDR3 is TGTGCCAGCAGCTTCAGGGTAGGAGAGCAGTACTTC. Its protein is CASSFRVGEQYF. The chain links TRBV7-2 to TRBJ2-7; D possibly corresponds to TRBD1 (5 bases). The germline V gene encodes CDR1 SGHTA and CDR2 FQGNSA. CDR3 length equals 12 residues. Trimming left V 3 bases short and J 7 bases short, with 10 bases between.

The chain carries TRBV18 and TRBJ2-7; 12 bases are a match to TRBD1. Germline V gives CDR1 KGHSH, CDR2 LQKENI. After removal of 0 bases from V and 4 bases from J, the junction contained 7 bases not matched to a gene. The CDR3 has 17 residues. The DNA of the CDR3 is TGTGCCAGCTCACCACCGAACACGGGACAGGGGGCTTACGAGCAGTACTTC. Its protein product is CASSPPNTGQGAYEQYF.